Detailed here is one T cell receptor (beta chain). These data are taken from a study of blood T cell repertoires in COVID-19. Study-level information: Donors in the United States, Italy and Spain gave samples during acute or convalescent COVID-19. In each case, the material was cDNA or gDNA derived from T cells, B-cell-depleted T cells, or PBMCs.

Under the authors' procedure: Nucleated cell counts were estimated from reference gene primer amplification. TCRdb keeps only in-frame clones here, not all; method: immunoSEQ multiplex PCR. V, J and clone size derive from that table, while D and trimming were established from the DNA sequence. The sample lists 130,000 or so clones, 75% to 90% occurring once. The V gene's germline CDR1 is SGHRS and CDR2 YFSETQ. J was trimmed by 10 bases and V by 5 bases; bases with no gene match: 13. The CDR3 extends over 15 amino acids. The sample was peripheral blood. This clonotype was obtained from a man aged 45-60 years with active or convalescent COVID-19. The V and J genes are TRBV5-1 and TRBJ2-1, with 9 bases fitting TRBD1. In nucleotides, the CDR3 is TGCGCCAGCAGGACACCGGGACAGGGTTTAGTAGAGCAGTTCTTC. Encoded protein: CASRTPGQGLVEQFF.